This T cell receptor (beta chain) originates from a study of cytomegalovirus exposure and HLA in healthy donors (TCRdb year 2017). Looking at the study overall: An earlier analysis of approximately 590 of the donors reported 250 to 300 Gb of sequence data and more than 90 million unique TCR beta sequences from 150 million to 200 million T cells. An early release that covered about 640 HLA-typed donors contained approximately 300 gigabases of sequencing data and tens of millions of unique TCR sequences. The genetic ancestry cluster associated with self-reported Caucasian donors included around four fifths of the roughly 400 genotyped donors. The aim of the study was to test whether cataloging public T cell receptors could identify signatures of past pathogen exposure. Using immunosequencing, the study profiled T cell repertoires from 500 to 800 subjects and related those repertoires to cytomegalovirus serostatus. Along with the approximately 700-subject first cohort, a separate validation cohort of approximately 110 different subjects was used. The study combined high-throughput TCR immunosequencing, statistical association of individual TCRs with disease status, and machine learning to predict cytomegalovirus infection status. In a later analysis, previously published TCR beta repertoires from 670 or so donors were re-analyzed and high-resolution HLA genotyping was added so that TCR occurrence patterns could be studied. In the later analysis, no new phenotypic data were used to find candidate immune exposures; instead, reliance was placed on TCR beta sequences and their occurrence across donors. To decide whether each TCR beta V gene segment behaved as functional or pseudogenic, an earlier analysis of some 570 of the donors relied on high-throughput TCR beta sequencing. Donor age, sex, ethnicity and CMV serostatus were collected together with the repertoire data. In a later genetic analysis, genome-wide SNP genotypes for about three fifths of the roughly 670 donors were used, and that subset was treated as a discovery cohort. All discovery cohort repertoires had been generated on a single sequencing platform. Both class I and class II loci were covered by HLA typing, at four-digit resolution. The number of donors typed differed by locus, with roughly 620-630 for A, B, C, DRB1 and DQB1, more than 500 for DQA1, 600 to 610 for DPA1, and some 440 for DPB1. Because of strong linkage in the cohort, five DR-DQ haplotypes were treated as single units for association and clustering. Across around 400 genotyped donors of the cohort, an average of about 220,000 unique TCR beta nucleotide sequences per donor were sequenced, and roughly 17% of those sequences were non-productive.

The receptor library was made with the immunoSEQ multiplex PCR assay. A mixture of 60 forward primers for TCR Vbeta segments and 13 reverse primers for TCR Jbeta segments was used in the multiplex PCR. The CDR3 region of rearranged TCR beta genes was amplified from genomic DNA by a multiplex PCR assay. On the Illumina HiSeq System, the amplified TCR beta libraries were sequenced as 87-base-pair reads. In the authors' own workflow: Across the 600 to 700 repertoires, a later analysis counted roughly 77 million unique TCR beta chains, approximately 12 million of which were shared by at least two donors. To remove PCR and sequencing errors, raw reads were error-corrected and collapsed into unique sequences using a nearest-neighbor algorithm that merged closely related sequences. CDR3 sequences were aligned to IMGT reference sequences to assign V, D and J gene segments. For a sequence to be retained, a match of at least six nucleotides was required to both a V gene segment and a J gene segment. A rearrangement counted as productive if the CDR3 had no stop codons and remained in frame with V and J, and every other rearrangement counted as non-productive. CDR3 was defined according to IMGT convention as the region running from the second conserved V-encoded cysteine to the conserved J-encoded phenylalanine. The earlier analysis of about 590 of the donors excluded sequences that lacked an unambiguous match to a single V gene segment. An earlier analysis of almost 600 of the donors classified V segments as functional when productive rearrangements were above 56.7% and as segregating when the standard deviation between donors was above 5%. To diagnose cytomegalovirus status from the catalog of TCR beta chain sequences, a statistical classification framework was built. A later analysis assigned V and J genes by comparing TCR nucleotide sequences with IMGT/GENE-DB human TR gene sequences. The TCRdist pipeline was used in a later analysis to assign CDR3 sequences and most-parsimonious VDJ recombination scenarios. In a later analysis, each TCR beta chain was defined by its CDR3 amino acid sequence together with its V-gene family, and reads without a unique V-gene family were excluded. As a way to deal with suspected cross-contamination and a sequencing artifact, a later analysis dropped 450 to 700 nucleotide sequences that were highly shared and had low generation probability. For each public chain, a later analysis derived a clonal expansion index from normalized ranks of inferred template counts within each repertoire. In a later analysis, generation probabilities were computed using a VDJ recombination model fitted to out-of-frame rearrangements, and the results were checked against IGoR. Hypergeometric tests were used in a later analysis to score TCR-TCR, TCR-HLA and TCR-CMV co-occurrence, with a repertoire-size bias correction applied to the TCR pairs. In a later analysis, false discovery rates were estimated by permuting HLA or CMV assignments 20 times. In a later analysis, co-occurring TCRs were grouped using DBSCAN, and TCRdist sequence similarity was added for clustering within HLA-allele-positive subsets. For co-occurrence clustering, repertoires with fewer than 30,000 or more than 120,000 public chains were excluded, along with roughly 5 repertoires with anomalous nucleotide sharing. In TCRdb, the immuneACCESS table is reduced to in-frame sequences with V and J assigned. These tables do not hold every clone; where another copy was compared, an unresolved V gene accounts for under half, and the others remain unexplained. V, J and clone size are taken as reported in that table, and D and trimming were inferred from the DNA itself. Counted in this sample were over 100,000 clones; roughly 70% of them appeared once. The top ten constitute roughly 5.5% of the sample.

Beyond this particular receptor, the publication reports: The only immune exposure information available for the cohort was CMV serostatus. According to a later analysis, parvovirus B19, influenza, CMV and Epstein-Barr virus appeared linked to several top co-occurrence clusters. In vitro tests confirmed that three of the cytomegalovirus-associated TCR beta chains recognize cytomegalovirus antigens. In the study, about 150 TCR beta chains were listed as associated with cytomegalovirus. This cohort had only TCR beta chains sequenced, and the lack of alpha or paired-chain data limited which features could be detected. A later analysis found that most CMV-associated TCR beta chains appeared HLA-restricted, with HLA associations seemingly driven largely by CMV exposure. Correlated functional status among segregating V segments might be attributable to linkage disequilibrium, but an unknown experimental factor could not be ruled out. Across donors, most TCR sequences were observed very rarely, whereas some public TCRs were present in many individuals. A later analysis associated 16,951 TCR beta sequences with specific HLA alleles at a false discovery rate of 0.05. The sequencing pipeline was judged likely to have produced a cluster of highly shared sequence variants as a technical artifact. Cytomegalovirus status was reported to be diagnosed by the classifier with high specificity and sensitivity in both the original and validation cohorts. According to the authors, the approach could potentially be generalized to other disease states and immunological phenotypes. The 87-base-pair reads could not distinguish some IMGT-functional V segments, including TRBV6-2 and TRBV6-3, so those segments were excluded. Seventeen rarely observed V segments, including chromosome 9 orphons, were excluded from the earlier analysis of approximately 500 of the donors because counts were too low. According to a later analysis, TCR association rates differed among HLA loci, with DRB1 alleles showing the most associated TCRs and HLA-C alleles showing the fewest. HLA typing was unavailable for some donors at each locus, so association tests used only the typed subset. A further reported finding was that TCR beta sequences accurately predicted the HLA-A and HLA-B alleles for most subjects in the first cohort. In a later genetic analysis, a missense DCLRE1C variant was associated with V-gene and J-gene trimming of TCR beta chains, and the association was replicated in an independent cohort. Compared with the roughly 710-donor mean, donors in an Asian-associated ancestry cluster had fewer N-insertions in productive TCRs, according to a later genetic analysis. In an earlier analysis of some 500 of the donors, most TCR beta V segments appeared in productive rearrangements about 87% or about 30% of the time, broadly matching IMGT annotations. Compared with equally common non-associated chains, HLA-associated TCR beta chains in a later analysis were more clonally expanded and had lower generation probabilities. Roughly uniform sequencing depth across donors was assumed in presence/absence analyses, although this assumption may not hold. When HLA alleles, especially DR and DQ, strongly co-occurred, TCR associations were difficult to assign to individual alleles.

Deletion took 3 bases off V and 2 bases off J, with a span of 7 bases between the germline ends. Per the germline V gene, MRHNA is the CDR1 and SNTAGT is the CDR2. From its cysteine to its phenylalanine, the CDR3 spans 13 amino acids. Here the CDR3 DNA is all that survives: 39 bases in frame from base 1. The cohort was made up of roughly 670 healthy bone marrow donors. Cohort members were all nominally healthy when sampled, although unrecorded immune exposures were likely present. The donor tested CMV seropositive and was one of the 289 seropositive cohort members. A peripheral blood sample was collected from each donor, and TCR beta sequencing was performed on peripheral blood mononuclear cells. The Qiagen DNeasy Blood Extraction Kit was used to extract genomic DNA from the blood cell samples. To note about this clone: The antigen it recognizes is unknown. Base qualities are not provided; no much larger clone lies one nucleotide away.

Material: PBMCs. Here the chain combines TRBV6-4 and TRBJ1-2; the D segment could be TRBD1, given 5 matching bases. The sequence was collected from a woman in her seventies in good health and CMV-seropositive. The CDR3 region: CASSDSGNYGYTF. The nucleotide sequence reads TGTGCCAGCAGTGATTCAGGGAACTATGGCTACACCTTC.